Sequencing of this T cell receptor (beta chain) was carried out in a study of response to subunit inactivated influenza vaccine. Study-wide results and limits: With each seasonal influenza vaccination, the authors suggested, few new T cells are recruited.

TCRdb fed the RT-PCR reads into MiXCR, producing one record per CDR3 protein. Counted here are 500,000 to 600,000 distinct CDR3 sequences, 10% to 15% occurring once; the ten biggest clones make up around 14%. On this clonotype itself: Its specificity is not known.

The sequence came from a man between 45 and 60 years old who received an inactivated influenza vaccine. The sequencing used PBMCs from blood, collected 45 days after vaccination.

CDR3 in amino acids: CASSLVTGGLAGKGDEQFF. The CDR3, as DNA: TGTGCCAGCAGTTTAGTGACAGGGGGGCTAGCGGGAAAGGGTGATGAGCAGTTCTTC. This chain uses TRBV28 with TRBJ2-1; either TRBD1 or TRBD2 may supply D (9 bases each). Germline V gene sequence: CDR1 MDHEN, CDR2 SYDVKM. The CDR3 runs to 19 residues. Deletions cut 2 bases from V and 8 bases from J, with 28 bases between.